These 18 T cell receptor beta chains share one sample of origin, sequenced in a study of Graves' ophthalmopathy and Graves' hyperthyroidism. Amplification from RNA transcripts yielded the TCR beta CDR3 regions. First-round RT-PCR employed HTBI primers, with a second-round multiplex PCR after it. TCRdb reprocessed the multiplex PCR reads with MiXCR, giving one entry per CDR3 protein. The data show hundreds of thousands of distinct CDR3 sequences, 22% seen once. Sequences were obtained from peripheral blood. These receptors were taken from a woman younger than 35 with stable Graves' hyperthyroidism. Some clones in this sample may be carry-over from other donors' samples.

V and J are TRBV12-3 or TRBV12-4 and TRBJ1-2, with 10 bases aligning to TRBD1. The CDR3 covers 15 residues. V gave up 2 bases and J gave up 6 bases; unmatched junction bases: 6. CDR3 sequence (DNA): TGTGCCAGCAGTTTAAGGGACAGGGGCTCTCATGGCTACACCTTC. Residues: CASSLRDRGSHGYTF.

The rearrangement uses TRBV7-9 and TRBJ2-7, with D possibly matching TRBD1 (7 bases). The CDR3 consists of 14 residues. V dropped 7 bases and J dropped 1 base, with 14 bases sitting between them. From germline, CDR1 is SEHNR and CDR2 FQNEAQ (reference sequence). The CDR3 sequence: CASTRGTESYEQYF. The DNA for the CDR3 is TGTGCCAGCACCCGGGGGACAGAATCCTACGAGCAGTACTTC.

A few counts support this clonotype. V gene TRBV27 combines with J gene TRBJ2-2, with 12 bases matching TRBD1. The V gene's germline CDR1 is MNHEY and CDR2 SMNVEV (reference sequence). Trimming removed 7 bases from V and 0 bases from J; junction bases left unmatched: 12. CDR3 length equals 19 residues. The CDR3 loop is CASTFRGGQGASNTGELFF. The CDR3 bases are TGTGCCAGCACCTTTAGAGGGGGACAGGGGGCTTCGAACACCGGGGAGCTGTTTTTT.

This clonotype was seen many times. The chain is built from TRBV20-1 and TRBJ2-5; D tentatively reads TRBD1 or TRBD2 (5 bases each). V was pared by 0 bases and J by 5 bases, with 19 bases between. This CDR3 has 16 residues. CDR1 is DFQATT and CDR2 is SNEGSKA in the germline V gene (reference sequence). The CDR3 sequence is CSARDVRAARGETQYF. As DNA, the CDR3 is TGCAGTGCTAGAGATGTCAGGGCGGCCCGGGGCGAGACCCAGTACTTC.

This clonotype was seen repeatedly, ten times or more. The chain uses TRBV7-2 and TRBJ2-5, with D tentatively TRBD2 (6 bases). V gave up 3 bases and J gave up 6 bases, with 17 bases separating them. CDR1 and CDR2 (germline): SGHTA, FQGNSA. The CDR3 consists of 15 residues. CDR3 nucleotides: TGTGCCAGCAGCTTCCGACTAGGCTCGGGGCAGACCCAGTACTTC. Protein sequence: CASSFRLGSGQTQYF.

This clonotype has a handful of counts. The V gene is TRBV4-1, the J gene TRBJ1-2; D is ambiguous. CDR3 length: 13 amino acids. Germline-derived CDR1 and CDR2 are MGHRA and YSYEKL. V lost 2 bases, J lost 10 bases, and 14 bases lay in between. The CDR3 loop is CASSQPSRPLYTF. In nucleotides, the CDR3 is TGCGCCAGCAGCCAACCCTCCCGGCCCCTCTACACCTTC.

Of note for this clonotype: Its ends do not fully match the called genes, so a read error is possible. The genes are TRBV6-5 and TRBJ1-5; D is ambiguous. Germline values: CDR1 MNHEY, CDR2 SVGAGI. CDR3 size: 12 residues. The CDR3 DNA is TGTGCCAGCACTTACCCGAATCAGCCCCAGCATTTT. Protein sequence: CASTYPNQPQHF.

This clonotype was recorded many times. The V call is TRBV6-1, the J call TRBJ2-2; D ambiguous. The germline CDR1 and CDR2 sequences are MNHNS and SASEGT. This CDR3 contains 15 residues. V was shortened by 4 bases and J by 4 bases, with 13 bases between the two germline ends. CDR3 DNA sequence: TGTGCCAGCAGTGTTTTGCGAAAGGGCACCGGGGAGCTGTTTTTT. Amino acids: CASSVLRKGTGELFF.

This clonotype was seen many times. The gene calls are TRBV11-1 and TRBJ1-1; D call uncertain. Germline values: CDR1 SGHAT, CDR2 FQDESV (reference sequence). The CDR3 runs to 16 residues. Between the trimmed V and J ends, which lost 1 base and 0 bases, there was a span of 12 bases. The CDR3: CASSLGLGSMNTEAFF. CDR3 nucleotides: TGTGCCAGCAGCTTAGGGTTGGGGTCCATGAACACTGAAGCTTTCTTT.

This clonotype was observed at least ten times. The rearrangement uses TRBV7-9 and TRBJ1-2; D not resolved. The V gene lost 1 base and the J gene lost 6 bases, with 15 bases spanning the gap. CDR1 is SEHNR and CDR2 is FQNEAQ in the germline V gene (reference sequence). The length of the CDR3 is 15 residues. As DNA, the CDR3 is TGTGCCAGCAGCTTAGTTCTTGCCGCTACGAATGGCTACACCTTC. This gives the protein CASSLVLAATNGYTF.

This clonotype was found many times. The chain joins TRBV7-2 to TRBJ2-5, with D possibly matching TRBD1 (6 bases). Trimming removed 6 bases from V and 5 bases from J, with 19 bases in between. This CDR3 contains 15 residues. Germline assignment: CDR1 SGHTA and CDR2 FQGNSA. The CDR3 DNA reads TGTGCCAGCAGAATTAGAAGGGACACGGCCGAGACCCAGTACTTC. Amino acid sequence: CASRIRRDTAETQYF.

Comment on this clonotype: One end of the junction fails to match germline, which may point to a read error. The rearrangement joins TRBV27 to TRBJ2-7, with 11 bases identical to TRBD2. The CDR3 totals 13 residues. Germline CDR1 and CDR2: MNHEY and SMNVEV (reference sequence). The CDR3 DNA reads as TGTGCCAGCAGGGCTAGCGGGAGGAGTATCATATCTTTC. As protein: CASRASGRSIISF.

In its sample, this clonotype was seen many times. The chain joins TRBV2 to TRBJ1-1; D might be TRBD1 (6 bases). The germline V and J ends were trimmed by 1 base and 4 bases, with 19 bases remaining between them. In germline, CDR1 is SNHLY, CDR2 FYNNEI. The CDR3 totals 17 residues. The CDR3 region has the DNA TGTGCCAGCAGTGAAGATGTACGTGGGGGCGCCGGCACTGAAGCTTTCTTT. This gives the protein CASSEDVRGGAGTEAFF. Full variable domain (missing parts from reference TRBV2 and TRBJ1-1): EPEVTQTPSHQVTQMGQEVILRCVPISNHLYFYWYRQILGQKVEFLVSFYNNEISEKSEIFDDQFSVERPDGSNFTLKIRSTKLEDSAMYFCASSEDVRGGAGTEAFFGQGTRLTVV.

This clonotype occurred many times. The CDR3 sequence is CASGLGDRDYEQYF. The DNA for the CDR3 is TGTGCTAGTGGTTTGGGGGACAGAGACTACGAGCAGTACTTC. This chain connects TRBV12-5 to TRBJ2-7, with 7 positions matching TRBD1. V lost 1 base to trimming and J lost 3 bases; unmatched junction nucleotides: 3. The CDR3 has 14 residues. Germline loops: CDR1 LGHNT, CDR2 FRNRAP.

This clonotype was detected only a few times. Mismatch with germline at one junction end may stem from a read error. J is TRBJ2-4 and V is TRBV6-1; D may be TRBD1 (6 bases). The CDR3 has 15 residues. Germline V lookup: CDR1 MNHNS, CDR2 SASEGT. CDR3 residues: CASSRKGGIKNIKYF. CDR3 in DNA: TGTGCCAGCAGTCGAAAAGGGGGAATCAAAAACATTAAGTACTTC.

This clonotype was detected many times. This rearrangement joins TRBV6-2 or TRBV6-3 to TRBJ1-2; D unresolved. The germline CDR1 and CDR2 sequences are MNHEY and SVGEGT. Between the trimmed V and J ends, which lost 0 bases and 4 bases, there was a span of 6 bases. This CDR3 is built from 13 residues. CDR3 amino acids: CASSYSILYGYTF. CDR3 sequence (DNA): TGTGCCAGCAGTTACTCGATACTCTATGGCTACACCTTC.

There are many counts of this clonotype. The chain couples TRBV20-1 to TRBJ1-5, with TRBD1 matching 8 bases. Germline CDR1 DFQATT, CDR2 SNEGSKA (reference sequence). V was pared by 6 bases and J by 2 bases, with 3 bases of the junction left unmatched. The CDR3 sequence is 13 residues long. DNA for the CDR3: TGCAGTGCCCAGGGGGCGCGCAATCAGCCCCAGCATTTT. It yields the protein CSAQGARNQPQHF.

The rearrangement joins TRBV20-1 to TRBJ2-7; TRBD2 agrees at 9 bases. CDR3 size: 15 residues. The V gene end was trimmed by 5 bases and the J gene end by 3 bases; junction bases not matched to a gene: 11. CDR1 is DFQATT, CDR2 SNEGSKA, per germline (reference sequence). In DNA, the CDR3 is TGCAGTGCTCACCCCCATGTAGCGGGGGACTACGAGCAGTACTTC. This encodes CSAHPHVAGDYEQYF.